Described below is a single T cell receptor (beta chain) sequence and its context. This sample is part of a study of blood T cell repertoires in COVID-19. Up to 2 weeks before entering the study, exposed participants had met a COVID-19 case. Authors' processing steps: Estimation of nucleated cell counts relied on the amplification of reference gene primers. The assay was immunoSEQ multiplex PCR, and TCRdb's table has in-frame clones only and misses some. The V and J calls and clone size are taken from that table; D and trimming were inferred from the DNA. In the table there are about 320,000 clones, 90% of which are singletons. The V gene's germline CDR1 is LNHDA and CDR2 SQIVND (reference sequence). The CDR3 runs 14 residues. Losses at the gene ends were 5 bases for V and 1 base for J; bases not matched to a gene: 4.

The chain uses TRBV19 and TRBJ1-1; 7 nucleotides line up with TRBD1. The sequenced sample was PBMCs or T cells enriched from blood (not recorded which). The TCR was taken from a woman in her thirties who had been exposed to COVID-19. The CDR3 nucleotides are TGTGCCAGTAGTTCTTGGACAGGGAACACTGAAGCTTTCTTT. It translates to CASSSWTGNTEAFF. The full variable domain, its missing parts supplied by reference TRBV19 and TRBJ1-1, is DGGITQSPKYLFRKEGQNVTLSCEQNLNHDAMYWYRQDPGQGLRLIYYSQIVNDFQKGDIAEGYSVSREKKESFPLTVTSAQKNPTAFYLCASSSWTGNTEAFFGQGTRLTVV.